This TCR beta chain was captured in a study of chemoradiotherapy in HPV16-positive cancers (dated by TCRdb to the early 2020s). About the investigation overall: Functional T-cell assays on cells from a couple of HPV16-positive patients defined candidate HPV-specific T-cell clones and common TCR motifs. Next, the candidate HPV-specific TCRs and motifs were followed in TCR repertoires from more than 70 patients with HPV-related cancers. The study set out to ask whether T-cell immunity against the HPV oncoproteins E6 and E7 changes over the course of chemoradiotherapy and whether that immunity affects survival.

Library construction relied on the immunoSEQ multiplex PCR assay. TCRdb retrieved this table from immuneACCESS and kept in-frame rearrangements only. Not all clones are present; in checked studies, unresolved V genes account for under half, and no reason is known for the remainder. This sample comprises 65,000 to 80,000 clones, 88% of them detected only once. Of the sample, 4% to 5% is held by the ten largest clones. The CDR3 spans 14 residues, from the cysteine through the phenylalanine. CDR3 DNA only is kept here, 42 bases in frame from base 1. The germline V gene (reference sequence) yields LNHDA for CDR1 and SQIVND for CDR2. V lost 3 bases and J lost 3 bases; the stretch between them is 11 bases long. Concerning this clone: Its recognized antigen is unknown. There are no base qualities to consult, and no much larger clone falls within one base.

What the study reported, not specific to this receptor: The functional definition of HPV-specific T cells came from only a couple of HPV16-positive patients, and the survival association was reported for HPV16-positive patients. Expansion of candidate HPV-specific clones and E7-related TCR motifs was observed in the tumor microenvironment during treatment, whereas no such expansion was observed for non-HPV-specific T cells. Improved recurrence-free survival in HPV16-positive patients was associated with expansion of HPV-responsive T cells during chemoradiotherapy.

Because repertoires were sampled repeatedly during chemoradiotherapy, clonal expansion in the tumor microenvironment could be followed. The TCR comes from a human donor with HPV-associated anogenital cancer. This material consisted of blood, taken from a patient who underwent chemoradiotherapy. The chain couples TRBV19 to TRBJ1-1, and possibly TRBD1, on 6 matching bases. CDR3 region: CASSIQGTYTEAFF. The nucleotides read TGTGCCAGTAGTATTCAGGGGACATACACTGAAGCTTTCTTT.